Presented here are 30 T cell receptor beta chains from one specimen sequenced in a study. TCRdb independently ran MiXCR on the 5' RACE reads; one entry per CDR3 protein. The table includes roughly 54,000 distinct CDR3 sequences, roughly 15% detected once. The sequenced sample was naive CD4+ T cells sorted from blood. Sample subset: naive CD4+ T cells, CD4+CD45RA+CD25-. The origin of the receptors is a female donor with breast cancer.

This rearrangement joins TRBV7-2 to TRBJ2-1; 13 bases are shared with TRBD2. CDR1 is SGHTA, CDR2 FQGNSA, per germline. The J segment lost 9 bases and the V segment lost 4 bases, leaving 6 bases of the junction unmatched. The CDR3 length is 15 residues. CDR3 sequence: CASSSGLAGAVEQFF. As DNA, the CDR3 is TGTGCCAGCAGCTCTGGACTAGCGGGAGCCGTTGAGCAGTTCTTC.

The V gene is TRBV12-3 or TRBV12-4, the J gene TRBJ2-5; 10 positions agree with TRBD1. This CDR3 spans 19 amino acids. With 2 bases clipped from V and 5 bases from J, the junction kept 17 bases outside the gene matches. DNA for the CDR3: TGTGCCAGCAGTTTATGGGACAGGGGTTGGTCGGGAGTCAAGGAGACCCAGTACTTC. Translated, it gives CASSLWDRGWSGVKETQYF.

A few counts support this clonotype. V usage is TRBV6-2 or TRBV6-3 and J usage is TRBJ2-4, with D possibly matching TRBD2 (6 bases). The V end lost 2 bases, the J end lost 0 bases, and 14 bases lay between the germline ends. The CDR3 consists of 17 residues. Germline values: CDR1 MNHEY, CDR2 SVGEGT. This CDR3 reads CASSYRIGGKAKNIQYF. The DNA for the CDR3 is TGTGCCAGCAGTTACCGTATCGGCGGGAAAGCCAAAAACATTCAGTACTTC.

This clonotype was detected many times. This chain joins TRBV19 and TRBJ2-7; 11 bases are a match to TRBD2. V lost 2 bases and J lost 4; bases outside the gene matches: 10. Germline V gene data show CDR1 as LNHDA and CDR2 as SQIVND (reference sequence). The CDR3 has 17 residues. Here the CDR3 DNA reads TGTGCCAGTAGTATATCGCTGGGGACTAGCGGAATGTACGAGCAGTACTTC. Amino acids: CASSISLGTSGMYEQYF.

This clonotype was found many times. The V gene is TRBV6-2 or TRBV6-3, the J gene TRBJ1-1, with a weak D call TRBD1 (6 bases). With 0 bases removed from V and 11 bases from J, the gap between germline ends came to 16 bases. The germline gives CDR1 MNHEY, CDR2 SVGEGT. The CDR3 loop spans 14 amino acids. CDR3 DNA sequence: TGTGCCAGCAGTTACTCGACAGCCGGGGGCCGGGCTTTCTTT. Protein: CASSYSTAGGRAFF.

The table lists this clonotype with a few counts. The CDR3 spells CASSIVVANYGYTF. The CDR3 DNA is TGTGCCAGTAGTATAGTAGTCGCTAACTATGGCTACACCTTC. The chain is built from TRBV19 and TRBJ1-2; no reliable D call. From germline, CDR1 is LNHDA and CDR2 SQIVND (reference sequence). The V end lost 1 base, the J end lost 0 bases, and 6 bases lay between the germline ends. CDR3 length equals 14 residues.

This clonotype came up many times. V usage is TRBV5-1 and J usage is TRBJ2-5; tentatively, D is TRBD1 (5 bases). CDR1 is SGHRS and CDR2 is YFSETQ in the germline V gene. The CDR3 has 15 residues. The V end was cut by 0 bases, the J end by 2 bases, with 11 bases between. CDR3 in DNA: TGCGCCAGCAGCTTGGGGGGCTTACGACAAGAGACCCAGTACTTC. This gives the protein CASSLGGLRQETQYF.

This clonotype was counted a few times. The CDR3 coding sequence is TGTGCCAGCAGCACGACCGGTAGCACTCTAGCGGGGGGGGGCTATAGTTTGAGTAACATTCAGTACTTC. Translating it yields CASSTTGSTLAGGGYSLSNIQYF. The rearrangement joins TRBV11-2 to TRBJ2-4, with TRBD2 matching 12 bases. The junction had 30 bases not matched to a gene; V was cut back by 5 bases and J by 7 bases. Per the germline V gene, CDR1 is SGHAT and CDR2 is FQNNGV. The CDR3 sequence is 23 residues long.

A word on this clonotype: One end of the junction does not line up with germline, which may come from a read error. The V call is TRBV6-1, the J call TRBJ2-3; a possible D gene is TRBD1 (6 bases). CDR3 size: 14 residues. Germline V gene data show CDR1 as MNHNS and CDR2 as SASEGT. The CDR3 nucleotides are TGTGCCAGCGGTGAACAGGGTAGATCAGATACGCAGTATTTT. Translating gives CASGEQGRSDTQYF.

The chain has TRBV20-1 and TRBJ1-4, with 9 bases matching TRBD1. CDR1 and CDR2 from the germline V gene are DFQATT and SNEGSKA (reference sequence). The junction had 7 bases not matched to a gene; V was cut back by 6 bases and J by 8 bases. The CDR3 totals 13 residues. The CDR3 DNA is TGCAGTGCGCTGGGACAGGGTGAGGAAAAACTGTTTTTT. It encodes CSALGQGEEKLFF.

This clonotype was counted ten times or more. This rearrangement joins TRBV7-3 to TRBJ2-3; no definite D call. V gave up 4 bases and J gave up 5 bases, with 10 bases separating them. The CDR3 spans 13 residues. In germline, CDR1 is SGHTA, CDR2 FQGTGA. CDR3 DNA: TGTGCCAGCAGCTCCTATTTAGGAGATACGCAGTATTTT. Residues: CASSSYLGDTQYF.

Only a few counts were recorded for this clonotype. This chain connects TRBV5-1 to TRBJ2-3; D is unresolved. Germline CDR1 reads SGHRS; CDR2 reads YFSETQ. V lost 0 bases, J lost 4 bases, and 12 bases lay in between. This CDR3 is 15 amino acids long. The CDR3 is CASSLDGKRADTQYF. The CDR3, as DNA: TGCGCCAGCAGCTTGGACGGAAAGAGAGCAGATACGCAGTATTTT.

The chain couples TRBV18 to TRBJ2-7; D is tentatively TRBD1 or TRBD2 (6 bases each). Looked up from germline, CDR1 is KGHSH and CDR2 is LQKENI. The CDR3 length is 14 residues. V was cut by 5 bases and J by 6 bases, with 17 bases left in between. Written as DNA, the CDR3 is TGTGCCAGCTCAAAAGAGGGGGGAACCTTCGAGCAGTACTTC. The encoded protein is CASSKEGGTFEQYF.

The table lists this clonotype with a few counts. J is TRBJ1-1 and V is TRBV12-3 or TRBV12-4; 9 nucleotides align to TRBD1. V shed 6 bases, J shed 2 bases, and the junction held 4 bases outside the gene matches. The CDR3 spans 14 residues. The DNA for the CDR3 is TGTGCCAGCAGAAGACAGGGGGTAAACACTGAAGCTTTCTTT. As protein: CASRRQGVNTEAFF.

The J gene is TRBJ2-6, the V gene TRBV9; D possibly corresponds to TRBD2 (5 bases). The CDR3 contains 18 residues. The V end was cut by 0 bases, the J end by 0 bases, with 13 bases between. The germline gives CDR1 SGDLS, CDR2 YYNGEE. The CDR3 reads CASSVDGGLSSGANVLTF. As DNA, the CDR3 is TGTGCCAGCAGCGTAGATGGCGGACTCTCCTCTGGGGCCAACGTCCTGACTTTC.

This clonotype was detected many times. The chain couples TRBV5-1 to TRBJ1-2; D ambiguous. V was trimmed by 0 bases and J by 8 bases, leaving 11 bases between them. Germline assignment: CDR1 SGHRS and CDR2 YFSETQ. This CDR3 has 13 residues. The CDR3 DNA follows: TGCGCCAGCAGCTTGGAAGGTTTGGAGGGCTACACCTTC. Its translation is CASSLEGLEGYTF.

The rearrangement links TRBV6-1 to TRBJ1-5; tentatively, D is TRBD1 (5 bases). CDR1 is MNHNS, CDR2 SASEGT, per germline. This CDR3 has 13 amino acids. V was cut by 7 bases and J by 5 bases, with 12 bases left in between. CDR3 loop: CASTLTADQPQHF. The CDR3 nucleotides read TGTGCCAGCACCTTGACAGCAGATCAGCCCCAGCATTTT.

The table lists this clonotype with a few counts. The chain is built from TRBV5-1 and TRBJ2-6; D call uncertain. The V gene's germline CDR1 is SGHRS and CDR2 YFSETQ. This CDR3 comprises 18 residues. Trimming left V 3 bases short and J 3 bases short, with 19 bases between. The CDR3, as DNA: TGCGCCAGCAGCTATGGAACAGCGCCCCGAGTTGGGGCCAACGTCCTGACTTTC. This codes for CASSYGTAPRVGANVLTF.

This clonotype has only a few counts. V usage is TRBV29-1 and J usage is TRBJ2-5; 7 positions match TRBD2. Germline trimming cut 7 bases from V and 3 bases from J; bases unmatched to any gene: 14. From germline, CDR1 is SQVTM and CDR2 ANQGSEA. CDR3 size: 15 residues. CDR3 protein: CSALKGGRIKETQYF. CDR3 DNA: TGCAGCGCCTTAAAGGGAGGGCGAATCAAAGAGACCCAGTACTTC.

This clonotype showed up many times. The V call is TRBV5-5, the J call TRBJ1-2; D is possibly TRBD1 (5 bases). V lost 5 bases, J lost 2 bases, and 10 bases lay in between. Germline-derived CDR1 and CDR2 are SGHKS and YYEKEE (reference sequence). This CDR3 comprises 13 residues. The CDR3 region is CASRRDRNYGYTF. The CDR3 nucleotides are TGTGCCAGCAGGCGCGACAGAAACTATGGCTACACCTTC.

This clonotype was observed at least ten times. The V call is TRBV6-2 or TRBV6-3, the J call TRBJ2-5; D tentatively fits TRBD1 or TRBD2 (5 bases each). Germline loops: CDR1 MNHEY, CDR2 SVGEGT. The CDR3 length is 14 residues. Trimming shortened V by 3 bases and J by 4 bases, and 12 bases separated the two germline ends. The CDR3 here is CASSYFGGGETQYF. The CDR3 bases are TGTGCCAGCAGTTATTTTGGTGGGGGAGAGACCCAGTACTTC.

This clonotype was seen many times. The V and J genes are TRBV5-1 and TRBJ2-7; 7 bases match TRBD2. CDR3 size: 15 residues. Trimming cost V 2 bases and J 6 bases; bases outside gene matches: 11. CDR1 and CDR2 (germline): SGHRS, YFSETQ. The CDR3 loop is CASSLGGSNLGEQYF. DNA of the CDR3: TGCGCCAGCAGCTTAGGCGGGAGTAATTTGGGCGAGCAGTACTTC.

This clonotype was detected a few times. A junction end diverges from the germline sequence, so it may reflect a read error. The chain's CDR3 is CSANQGATTDMQYF. The DNA for the CDR3 is TGCAGTGCTAATCAGGGGGCAACCACAGATATGCAGTATTTT. The chain joins TRBV20-1 to TRBJ2-3, with TRBD1 matching 8 bases. Germline V gene data show CDR1 as DFQATT and CDR2 as SNEGSKA (reference sequence). This CDR3 has 14 amino acids.

This clonotype has just a few counts. The chain uses TRBV19 and TRBJ2-3, with a weak D call TRBD1 (6 bases). CDR3 size: 13 residues. From germline, CDR1 is LNHDA and CDR2 SQIVND (reference sequence). V lost 7 bases to trimming and J lost 5 bases, with 13 bases between them. CDR3 nucleotides: TGTGCCAGTAATAGGCGACAGGAAGATACGCAGTATTTT. Translating it yields CASNRRQEDTQYF.

This clonotype was seen only a few times. V gene TRBV7-2 combines with J gene TRBJ2-1; D remains unclear. V was clipped by 4 bases and J by 7 bases, with 8 bases between them. Germline-derived CDR1 and CDR2 are SGHTA and FQGNSA. CDR3 length: 12 amino acids. The chain's CDR3 is CASSWERNEQFF. In DNA, the CDR3 is TGTGCCAGCAGCTGGGAAAGAAATGAGCAGTTCTTC.

A few counts support this clonotype. CDR3 bases: TGTGCCAGCTCACCAAACCCTAGCGGCGGAGCTTTCTTT. Translated: CASSPNPSGGAFF. J is TRBJ1-1 and V is TRBV18; no clear D. The V gene's germline CDR1 is KGHSH and CDR2 LQKENI. This CDR3 is 13 amino acids long. V was trimmed by 2 bases and J by 10 bases, leaving 14 bases between them.

This clonotype turned up a few times. The chain uses TRBV2 and TRBJ1-1; no clear D gene. Looked up from germline, CDR1 is SNHLY and CDR2 is FYNNEI. V shed 7 bases and J shed 0 bases, with 9 bases lying between them. There are 13 residues in the CDR3. The CDR3: CASMENMNTEAFF. CDR3 coding DNA: TGTGCCAGCATGGAGAATATGAACACTGAAGCTTTCTTT.

In regard to this clonotype: A much larger clone lies a single base off, so this may be a read error. The chain couples TRBV20-1 to TRBJ1-2; no reliable D call. The CDR3 covers 11 residues. Germline loops: CDR1 DFQATT, CDR2 SNEGSKA (reference sequence). This chain's CDR3 is CGASGTLGYTF. CDR3 nucleotides: TGCGGTGCTAGTGGAACCCTCGGCTACACCTTC.

This clonotype was seen ten or more times. The chain carries TRBV29-1 and TRBJ1-1; tentatively, D is TRBD1 (5 bases). The V end was cut by 6 bases, the J end by 7 bases, with 9 bases between. Germline-derived CDR1 and CDR2 are SQVTM and ANQGSEA. This CDR3 has 10 residues. The CDR3 here is CSVYDSEAFF. The CDR3 DNA follows: TGCAGCGTCTACGACAGTGAAGCTTTCTTT.

At least ten counts were recorded for this clonotype. The V call is TRBV7-8, the J call TRBJ2-1, with D perhaps matching TRBD1 (6 bases). V lost 5 bases, J lost 3 bases, and 17 bases lay in between. The germline CDR1 and CDR2 sequences are SGHVS and FQNEAQ. CDR3 length: 16 amino acids. CDR3 in DNA: TGTGCCAGCAGCCAGCAACAGGGTATCATCTACAATGAGCAGTTCTTC. It specifies CASSQQQGIIYNEQFF.